A selection of T cell receptor beta chains follows, all from one sample in a study of OX40 agonist ivuxolimab in advanced cancers. The data were produced by immunoSEQ multiplex PCR, yet TCRdb's version contains in-frame clones alone and is incomplete. The profile covers tens of thousands of clones, with approximately 90% appearing a single time and more than 5% taken by the ten largest. The sample was CD4+ or CD8+ T cells sorted from blood, taken in a trial of the OX40 agonist ivuxolimab. The receptors originated from an adult with an advanced solid tumor such as melanoma, head and neck, liver or kidney cancer. CDR3s include the opening cysteine and the closing phenylalanine or tryptophan.

J gene | V gene | CDR3 protein
TRBJ2-1 | TRBV16 | CASSPRTTYNEQFF
TRBJ2-5 | TRBV9 | CASSARLYETQYF
TRBJ1-1 | TRBV11-2 | CASSPGITEAFF
TRBJ1-1 | TRBV25-1 | CASRQSAEAFF
TRBJ2-7 | TRBV27 | CASSAMTPAEQYF
TRBJ2-7 | TRBV28 | CASSPPGTPYEQYF
TRBJ1-2 | TRBV5-1 | CASSLVSVKDGYTF
TRBJ2-1 | TRBV9 | CASSPYSADNNEQFF
TRBJ1-5 | TRBV2 | CASSLGPGGNQPQHF
TRBJ2-5 | TRBV5-6 | CASSLAGTLYQETQYF
TRBJ2-7 | TRBV30 | CAWSVQAGLAGGEHEQYF
TRBJ2-5 | TRBV29-1 | CSVEGSAIKETQYF
TRBJ2-2 | TRBV11-2 | CASSWGADTGELFF
TRBJ2-5 | TRBV28 | CASSFSETQYF
TRBJ1-6 | TRBV11-1 | CASSFPGQGTNSPLHF
TRBJ1-1 | TRBV7-9 | CASSLAGAENEAFF
TRBJ1-2 | TRBV4-1 | CASSPSASGNYGYTF
TRBJ1-1 | TRBV19 | CASSMFTGWTEAFF
TRBJ1-5 | TRBV19 | CASRIGQGNQPQHF
TRBJ2-7 | TRBV6-5 | CASSGLADTYEQYF
TRBJ1-5 | TRBV5-6 | CASSFWADSSNQPQHF
TRBJ2-3 | TRBV7-9 | CASIWEQGTDTQYF
TRBJ2-7 | TRBV2 | CASSGVEQYF
TRBJ2-7 | TRBV28 | CASSFRPYEQYF